The 10 T cell receptor beta chains below all came from one sample that was sequenced in a study of blood T cells in healthy people across ages. It was with a sample-barcoded 5' primer and a J-beta primer mix that a second PCR of roughly 7 to 12 cycles was run. TCRdb used MiXCR to reprocess the 5' RACE reads, holding one entry per CDR3 protein. The repertoire consists of more than 1 million distinct CDR3 sequences, with under 45% occurring once and the leading ten covering 18%. Sequenced: blood. These TCRs come from a woman aged 55-69 years in good health.

The chain links TRBV27 to TRBJ2-1, with a tentative D call TRBD2 (5 bases). In germline, CDR1 is MNHEY, CDR2 SMNVEV (reference sequence). V lost 4 bases and J 14 bases, leaving 18 bases between the germline ends. This CDR3 comprises 13 residues. CDR3 DNA: TGTGCCAGCAGTTCCCTGTCGGCGGGCCGGGAGTTCTTC. Protein sequence: CASSSLSAGREFF.

The chain links TRBV7-2 to TRBJ2-3; TRBD2 matches at 16 bases. Germline CDR1 is SGHTA and CDR2 is FQGNSA. This CDR3 region has 17 residues. With V trimmed by 4 bases and J by 4 bases, 5 bases remained unmatched. Here the CDR3 reads CASSSRGTSGRADTQYF. DNA for the CDR3: TGTGCCAGCAGCTCCAGGGGGACTAGCGGGAGGGCAGATACGCAGTATTTT.

The rearrangement joins TRBV29-1 to TRBJ2-3; D might be TRBD1 (6 bases). Trimming took 5 bases from V and 8 from J, leaving 17 bases between them. The CDR3 spans 13 residues. In germline, CDR1 is SQVTM, CDR2 ANQGSEA. The CDR3 sequence is CSVNGQYTGTQYF. CDR3 coding DNA: TGCAGCGTTAATGGACAGTATACGGGTACGCAGTATTTT.

The chain combines TRBV2 with TRBJ2-6; D possibly corresponds to TRBD2 (5 bases). The length of the CDR3 is 17 residues. Germline CDR1 is SNHLY and CDR2 is FYNNEI. V was clipped by 0 bases and J by 0 bases, with 9 bases between them. The CDR3 here is CASSEAFGVSGANVLTF. CDR3 DNA: TGTGCCAGCAGTGAAGCGTTCGGGGTCTCTGGGGCCAACGTCCTGACTTTC.

This rearrangement joins TRBV7-9 to TRBJ2-7; D call uncertain. The CDR3 extends over 14 amino acids. CDR1 is SEHNR and CDR2 is FQNEAQ in the germline V gene (reference sequence). V shed 2 bases and J shed 7 bases, with 15 bases lying between them. For the CDR3, the DNA is TGTGCCAGCAGCTTAACCCAGACCGGGTGGGAGCAGTACTTC. Translated: CASSLTQTGWEQYF.

This clonotype was seen a single time. V and J are TRBV7-2 and TRBJ2-5; possibly TRBD1 for D (5 bases). V was clipped by 4 bases and J by 11 bases, with 23 bases between them. The CDR3 is made up of 15 amino acids. CDR1 is SGHTA and CDR2 is FQGNSA in the germline V gene. In DNA form, the CDR3 reads TGTGCCAGCAGCTCTCGGACCAGGGTCTACAATGAGCAGTACTTC. Encoded protein: CASSSRTRVYNEQYF.

V and J are TRBV27 and TRBJ2-5; 8 positions match TRBD2. The V gene's germline CDR1 is MNHEY and CDR2 SMNVEV (reference sequence). V trimming: 6 bases; J trimming: 1 base; junction bases outside the gene matches: 7. This CDR3 is 15 amino acids long. CDR3 coding DNA: TGTGCCAGCAGGGACCGGACTAGCCCCCAAGAGACCCAGTACTTC. Protein sequence: CASRDRTSPQETQYF.

V and J are TRBV10-3 and TRBJ1-1; D is unresolved. The ends were cut back, 10 bases at V and 5 bases at J, with 14 bases in the middle. There are 12 residues in the CDR3. Per the germline V gene, CDR1 is ENHRY and CDR2 is SYGVKD. The CDR3 DNA reads TGTGCCACCGGAGGGCTCGAGACTGAAGCTTTCTTT. Translated, it gives CATGGLETEAFF.

V gene TRBV28 combines with J gene TRBJ2-6; a weak D match, TRBD2 (6 bases). V lost 11 bases, J lost 4 bases, and 9 bases lay in between. The CDR3 has 12 amino acids. The germline gives CDR1 MDHEN, CDR2 SYDVKM. CDR3 loop: CALGGGANVLTF. The CDR3 coding sequence is TGTGCCCTGGGAGGAGGGGCCAACGTCCTGACTTTC.

The chain employs TRBV27 and TRBJ2-7; the D gene is possibly TRBD2 (5 bases). CDR1 and CDR2 (germline): MNHEY, SMNVEV (reference sequence). The CDR3 runs to 14 residues. Trimming removed 6 bases from V and 9 bases from J, with 21 bases in between. The CDR3 DNA reads as TGTGCCAGCAGCTCCGGAGGAATTCTTAGGGTGCAGTACTTC. This translates into CASSSGGILRVQYF.